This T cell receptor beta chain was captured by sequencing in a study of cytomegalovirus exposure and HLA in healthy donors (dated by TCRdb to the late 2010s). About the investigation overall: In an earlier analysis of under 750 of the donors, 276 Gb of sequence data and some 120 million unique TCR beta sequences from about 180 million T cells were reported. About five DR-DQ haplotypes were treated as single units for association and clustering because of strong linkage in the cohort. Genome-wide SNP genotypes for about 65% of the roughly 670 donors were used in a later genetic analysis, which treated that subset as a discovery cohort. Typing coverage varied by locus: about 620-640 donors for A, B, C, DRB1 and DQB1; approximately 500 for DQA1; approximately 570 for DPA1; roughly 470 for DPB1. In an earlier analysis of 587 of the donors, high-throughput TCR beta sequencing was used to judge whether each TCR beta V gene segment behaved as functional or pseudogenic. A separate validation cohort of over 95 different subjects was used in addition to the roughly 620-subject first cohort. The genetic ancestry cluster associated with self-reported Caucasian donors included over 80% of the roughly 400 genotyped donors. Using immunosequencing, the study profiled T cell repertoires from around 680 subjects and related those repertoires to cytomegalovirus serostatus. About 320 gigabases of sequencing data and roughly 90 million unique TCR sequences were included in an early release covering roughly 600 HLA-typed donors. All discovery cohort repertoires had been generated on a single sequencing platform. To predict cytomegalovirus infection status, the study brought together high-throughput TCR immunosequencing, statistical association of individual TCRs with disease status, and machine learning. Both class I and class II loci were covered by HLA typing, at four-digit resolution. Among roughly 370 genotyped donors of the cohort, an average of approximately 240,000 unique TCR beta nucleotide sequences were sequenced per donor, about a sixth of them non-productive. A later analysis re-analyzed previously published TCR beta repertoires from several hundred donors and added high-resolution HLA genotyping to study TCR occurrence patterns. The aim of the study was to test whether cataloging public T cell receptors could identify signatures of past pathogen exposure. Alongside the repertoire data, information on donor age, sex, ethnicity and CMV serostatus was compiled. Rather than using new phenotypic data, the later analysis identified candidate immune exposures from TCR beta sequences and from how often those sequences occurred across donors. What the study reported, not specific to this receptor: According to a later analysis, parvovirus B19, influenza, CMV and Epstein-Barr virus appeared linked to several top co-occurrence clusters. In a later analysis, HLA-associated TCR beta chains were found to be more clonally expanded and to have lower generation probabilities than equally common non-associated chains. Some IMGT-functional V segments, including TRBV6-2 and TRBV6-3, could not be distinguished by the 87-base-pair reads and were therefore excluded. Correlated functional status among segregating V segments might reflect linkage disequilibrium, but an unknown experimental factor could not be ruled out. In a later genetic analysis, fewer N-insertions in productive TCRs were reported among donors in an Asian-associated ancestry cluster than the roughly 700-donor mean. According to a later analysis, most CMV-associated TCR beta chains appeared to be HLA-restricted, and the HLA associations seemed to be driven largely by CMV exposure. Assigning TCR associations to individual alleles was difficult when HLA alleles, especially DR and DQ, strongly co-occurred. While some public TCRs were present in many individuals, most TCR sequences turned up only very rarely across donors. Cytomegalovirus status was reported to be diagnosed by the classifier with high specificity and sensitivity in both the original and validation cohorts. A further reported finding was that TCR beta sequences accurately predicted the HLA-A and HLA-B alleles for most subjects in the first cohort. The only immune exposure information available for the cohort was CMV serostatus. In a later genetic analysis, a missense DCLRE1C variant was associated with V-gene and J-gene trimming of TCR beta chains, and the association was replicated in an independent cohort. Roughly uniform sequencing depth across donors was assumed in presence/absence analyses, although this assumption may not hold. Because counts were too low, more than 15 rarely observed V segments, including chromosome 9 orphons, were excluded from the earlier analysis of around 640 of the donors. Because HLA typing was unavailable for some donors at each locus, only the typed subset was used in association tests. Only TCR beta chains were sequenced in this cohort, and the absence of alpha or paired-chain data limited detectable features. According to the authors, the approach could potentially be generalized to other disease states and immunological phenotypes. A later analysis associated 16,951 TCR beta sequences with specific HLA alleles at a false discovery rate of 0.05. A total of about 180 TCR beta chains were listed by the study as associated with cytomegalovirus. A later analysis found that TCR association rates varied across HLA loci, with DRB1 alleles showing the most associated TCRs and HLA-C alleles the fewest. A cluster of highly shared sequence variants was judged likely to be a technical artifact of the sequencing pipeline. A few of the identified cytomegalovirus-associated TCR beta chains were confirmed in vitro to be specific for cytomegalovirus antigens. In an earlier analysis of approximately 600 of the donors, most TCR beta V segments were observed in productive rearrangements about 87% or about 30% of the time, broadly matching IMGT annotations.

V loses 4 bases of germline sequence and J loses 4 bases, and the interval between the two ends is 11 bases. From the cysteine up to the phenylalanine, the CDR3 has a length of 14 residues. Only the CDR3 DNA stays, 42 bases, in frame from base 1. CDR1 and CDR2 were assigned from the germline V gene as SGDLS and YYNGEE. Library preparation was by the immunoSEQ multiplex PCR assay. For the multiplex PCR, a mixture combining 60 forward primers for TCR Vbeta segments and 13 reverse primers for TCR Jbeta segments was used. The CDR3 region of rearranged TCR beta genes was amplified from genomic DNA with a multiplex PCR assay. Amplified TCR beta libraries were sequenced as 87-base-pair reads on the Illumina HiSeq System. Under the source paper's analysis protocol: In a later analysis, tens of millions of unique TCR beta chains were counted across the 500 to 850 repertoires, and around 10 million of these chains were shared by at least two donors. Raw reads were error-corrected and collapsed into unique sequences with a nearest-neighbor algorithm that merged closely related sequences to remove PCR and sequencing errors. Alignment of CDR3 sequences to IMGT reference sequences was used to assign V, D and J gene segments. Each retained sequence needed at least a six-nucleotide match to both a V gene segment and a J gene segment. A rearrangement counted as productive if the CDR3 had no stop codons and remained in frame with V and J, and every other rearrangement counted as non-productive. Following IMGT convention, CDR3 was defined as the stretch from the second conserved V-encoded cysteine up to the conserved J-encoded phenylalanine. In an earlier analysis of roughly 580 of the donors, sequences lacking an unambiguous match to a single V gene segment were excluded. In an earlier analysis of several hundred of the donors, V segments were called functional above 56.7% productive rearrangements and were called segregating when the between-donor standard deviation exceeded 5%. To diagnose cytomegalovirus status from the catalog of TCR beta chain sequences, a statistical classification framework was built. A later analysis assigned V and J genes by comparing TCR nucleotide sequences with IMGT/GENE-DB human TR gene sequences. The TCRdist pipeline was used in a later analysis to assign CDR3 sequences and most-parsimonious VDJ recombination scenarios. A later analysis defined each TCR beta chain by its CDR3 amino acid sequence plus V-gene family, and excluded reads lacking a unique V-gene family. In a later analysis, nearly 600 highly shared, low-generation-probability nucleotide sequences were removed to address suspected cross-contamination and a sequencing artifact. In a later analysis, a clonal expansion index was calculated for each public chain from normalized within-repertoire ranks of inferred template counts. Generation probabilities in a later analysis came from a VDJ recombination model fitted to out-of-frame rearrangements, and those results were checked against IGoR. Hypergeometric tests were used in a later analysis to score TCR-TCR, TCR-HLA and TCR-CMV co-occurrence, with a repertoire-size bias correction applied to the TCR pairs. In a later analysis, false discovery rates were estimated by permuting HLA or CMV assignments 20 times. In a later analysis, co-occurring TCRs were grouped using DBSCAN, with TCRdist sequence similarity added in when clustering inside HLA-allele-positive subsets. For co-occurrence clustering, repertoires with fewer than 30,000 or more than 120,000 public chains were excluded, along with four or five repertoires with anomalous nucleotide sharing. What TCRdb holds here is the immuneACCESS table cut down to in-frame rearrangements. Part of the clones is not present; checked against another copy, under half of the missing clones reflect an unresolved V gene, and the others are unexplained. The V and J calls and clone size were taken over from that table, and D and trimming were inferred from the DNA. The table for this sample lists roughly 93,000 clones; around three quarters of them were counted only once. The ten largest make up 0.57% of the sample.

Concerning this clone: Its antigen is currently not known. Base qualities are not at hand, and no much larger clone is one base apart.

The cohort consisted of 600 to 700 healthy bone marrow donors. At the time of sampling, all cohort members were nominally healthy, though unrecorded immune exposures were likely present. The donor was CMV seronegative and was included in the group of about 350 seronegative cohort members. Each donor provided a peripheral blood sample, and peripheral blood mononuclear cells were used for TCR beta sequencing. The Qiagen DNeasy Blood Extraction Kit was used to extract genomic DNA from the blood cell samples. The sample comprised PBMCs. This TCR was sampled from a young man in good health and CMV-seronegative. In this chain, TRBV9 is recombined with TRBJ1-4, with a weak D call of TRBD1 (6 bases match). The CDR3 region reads CASSLRGFNEKLFF. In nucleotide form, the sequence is TGTGCCAGCAGCCTCAGGGGCTTTAATGAAAAACTGTTTTTT.